The sequence of this TCR beta chain was determined in a study of vaccination and CD4 T cells after COVID-19. Study-level information: Each participant was administered two doses of a vaccine, which was either BNT162b2 or mRNA-1273.

Regarding this clonotype: As yet, its antigen is unknown.

The treatment here: roughly ten-day PBMC culture with coronavirus spike peptide pools or control peptides (ViraFEST assay). Positivity by PCR occurred from March to December 2020, a period that predated US Alpha, Beta and Delta variants. Both day 3 and day 7 involved replacing half of the medium with fresh IL-2 medium. Findings of the study overall: Median roughly 86% of reactive clones detected in convalescent patients emerged only post-vaccination.

The CDR3 loop spans 15 amino acids. The junction had 7 bases not matched to a gene; V was cut back by 5 bases and J by 4 bases. Per germline, CDR1 SGHNT and CDR2 YENEEA. Oncomine TCR Beta short-read sequencing was applied to DNA from cultured CD4+ T cells. TCRdb re-called the PCR reads with MiXCR, one entry per CDR3 protein. The sample holds roughly 9,800 distinct CDR3 sequences, 55% to 75% seen once. This TCR came from a human donor who had recovered from COVID-19. The sequenced material came from CD4+ T cells from blood, cultured in vitro. The gene calls are TRBV11-3 and TRBJ2-7; TRBD1 matches 11 bases. CDR3 sequence reads: CASSRGQGALYEQYF. DNA for the CDR3: TGTGCCAGCAGCCGTGGACAGGGGGCCTTATACGAGCAGTACTTC.